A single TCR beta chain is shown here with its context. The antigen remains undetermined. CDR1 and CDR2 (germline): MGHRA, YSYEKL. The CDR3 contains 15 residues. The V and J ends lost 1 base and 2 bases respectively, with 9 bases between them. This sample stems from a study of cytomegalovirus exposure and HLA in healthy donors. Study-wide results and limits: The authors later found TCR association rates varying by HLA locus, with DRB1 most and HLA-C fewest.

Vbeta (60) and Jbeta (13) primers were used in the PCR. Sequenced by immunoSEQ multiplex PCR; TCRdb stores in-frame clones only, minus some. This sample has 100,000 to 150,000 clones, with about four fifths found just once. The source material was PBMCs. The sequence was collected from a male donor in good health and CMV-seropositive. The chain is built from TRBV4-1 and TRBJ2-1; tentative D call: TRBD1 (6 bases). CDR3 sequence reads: CASSQGGTPYNEQFF. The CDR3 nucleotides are TGCGCCAGCAGCCAAGGGGGGACACCCTACAATGAGCAGTTCTTC.